This TCR beta chain was sequenced for a study of cytomegalovirus exposure and HLA in healthy donors (dated by TCRdb to 2016 to 2017). Notes on the research overall: An earlier analysis of around 600 of the donors reported roughly 270 Gb of sequence data and around 120 million unique TCR beta sequences from about 200 million T cells. Four to six DR-DQ haplotypes were handled as single units for association and clustering because linkage in the cohort was strong. Class I and class II HLA loci were covered by the typing at four-digit resolution. To decide whether each TCR beta V gene segment behaved as functional or pseudogenic, an earlier analysis of 587 of the donors relied on high-throughput TCR beta sequencing. A later genetic analysis used genome-wide SNP genotypes for about 55% of the 666 donors, treating that subset as a discovery cohort. In a later analysis, previously published TCR beta repertoires from hundreds of donors were re-analyzed and high-resolution HLA genotyping was added so that TCR occurrence patterns could be studied. In addition to the first cohort of 650 to 750 subjects, a separate validation cohort of 120 different subjects was used. In the later analysis, no new phenotypic data were used to find candidate immune exposures; instead, reliance was placed on TCR beta sequences and their occurrence across donors. Of the roughly 400 genotyped donors, 65% to 90% fell in the genetic ancestry cluster associated with self-reported Caucasian donors. High-throughput TCR immunosequencing, statistical association of individual TCRs with disease status, and machine learning were combined to predict cytomegalovirus infection status. Among almost 400 genotyped donors of the cohort, an average of approximately 250,000 unique TCR beta nucleotide sequences were sequenced per donor, roughly 20% of them non-productive. Alongside the repertoire data, information on donor age, sex, ethnicity and CMV serostatus was compiled. An early release covering just under 650 HLA-typed donors comprised about 300 gigabases of sequencing data and 85 million or so unique TCR sequences. Every repertoire in the discovery cohort had been generated on one and the same sequencing platform. The study used immunosequencing to profile the T cell repertoires of more than 650 subjects and linked those repertoires to cytomegalovirus serostatus. The study aimed to test whether cataloging public T cell receptors could reveal signatures of past pathogen exposure. Typing coverage differed by locus: A, B, C, DRB1 and DQB1 were typed in about 620-630 donors, DQA1 in approximately 520, DPA1 in around 580, and DPB1 in 400 to 490. Broad study findings and their caveats: Compared with equally common non-associated chains, HLA-associated TCR beta chains in a later analysis were more clonally expanded and had lower generation probabilities. In a later analysis, the rate of TCR association differed among HLA loci, with DRB1 alleles having the most associated TCRs and HLA-C alleles having the fewest. A later analysis associated about 17,000 TCR beta sequences with specific HLA alleles at a false discovery rate of 0.05. Strong co-occurrence of HLA alleles, especially DR and DQ, made assigning TCR associations to individual alleles difficult. According to the authors, the approach could potentially be generalized to other disease states and immunological phenotypes. Because the 87-base-pair reads could not distinguish some IMGT-functional V segments, including TRBV6-2 and TRBV6-3, those segments were excluded. Roughly uniform sequencing depth across donors was assumed in presence/absence analyses, although this assumption may not hold. An earlier analysis of approximately 530 of the donors showed that most TCR beta V segments appeared in productive rearrangements either about 87% or about 30% of the time, which broadly matched IMGT annotations. A further reported finding was that TCR beta sequences accurately predicted the HLA-A and HLA-B alleles for most subjects in the first cohort. A later genetic analysis associated a missense DCLRE1C variant with V-gene and J-gene trimming of TCR beta chains, and an independent cohort replicated the association. Several of the top co-occurrence clusters appeared to be linked to parvovirus B19, influenza, CMV and Epstein-Barr virus, according to a later analysis. In vitro tests confirmed that a few of the cytomegalovirus-associated TCR beta chains recognize cytomegalovirus antigens. Immune exposure information for the cohort was limited to CMV serostatus. While some public TCRs were present in many individuals, most TCR sequences turned up only very rarely across donors. A group of highly shared sequence variants was considered likely to be a technical artifact of the sequencing pipeline. The study gave a list of some 150 TCR beta chains associated with cytomegalovirus. Correlated functional status among segregating V segments might be attributable to linkage disequilibrium, but an unknown experimental factor could not be ruled out. In a later genetic analysis, fewer N-insertions in productive TCRs were reported among donors in an Asian-associated ancestry cluster than the approximately 670-donor mean. Because HLA typing was unavailable for some donors at each locus, only the typed subset was used in association tests. Because counts were too low, seventeen rarely observed V segments, including chromosome 9 orphons, were excluded from the earlier analysis of 587 of the donors. A later analysis found that most CMV-associated TCR beta chains appeared HLA-restricted, with HLA associations seemingly driven largely by CMV exposure. Only TCR beta chains were sequenced in this cohort, and the absence of alpha or paired-chain data limited detectable features. The classifier was reported to diagnose cytomegalovirus status with high specificity and sensitivity in both the original cohort and the validation cohort.

The cohort consisted of some 730 healthy bone marrow donors. Cohort members were all nominally healthy when sampled, although unrecorded immune exposures were likely present. The donor was CMV seronegative and was included in the group of hundreds of seronegative cohort members. Each donor provided a peripheral blood sample, and peripheral blood mononuclear cells were used for TCR beta sequencing. The Qiagen DNeasy Blood Extraction Kit was used to extract genomic DNA from the blood cell samples. CDR1 SGDLS and CDR2 YYNGEE were looked up in the germline V gene. From the cysteine through the phenylalanine, the CDR3 covers 19 amino acids. Only CDR3 DNA remains: 57 bases, in frame from the first base. At the junction V is shortened by 4 bases and J by 3 bases, with 27 bases in between. Libraries came from the immunoSEQ multiplex PCR assay. The multiplex PCR relied on a mix of 60 forward primers for TCR Vbeta segments and 13 reverse primers for TCR Jbeta segments. Amplification of the CDR3 region of rearranged TCR beta genes was performed with a multiplex PCR assay on genomic DNA. The Illumina HiSeq System was used to sequence the amplified TCR beta libraries as 87-base-pair reads. In the original analysis: In a later analysis, about 80 million unique TCR beta chains were counted across the roughly 670 repertoires, and roughly 11 million of these chains were shared by at least two donors. To remove PCR and sequencing errors, raw reads were error-corrected and collapsed into unique sequences using a nearest-neighbor algorithm that merged closely related sequences. CDR3 sequences were aligned to IMGT reference sequences to assign V, D and J gene segments. For a sequence to be retained, a match of at least six nucleotides was required to both a V gene segment and a J gene segment. A rearrangement was called productive if the CDR3 had no stop codons and remained in frame with V and J, and every other rearrangement was called non-productive. CDR3 was defined by IMGT convention, running from the second conserved V-encoded cysteine to the conserved J-encoded phenylalanine. Sequences without an unambiguous match to a single V gene segment were excluded from the earlier analysis of approximately 560 of the donors. In an earlier analysis of 500 to 750 of the donors, V segments were called functional above 56.7% productive rearrangements and were called segregating when the between-donor standard deviation exceeded 5%. To diagnose cytomegalovirus status from the catalog of TCR beta chain sequences, a statistical classification framework was built. In a later analysis, V and J genes were assigned by comparing TCR nucleotide sequences against IMGT/GENE-DB human TR gene sequences. Using the TCRdist pipeline, a later analysis assigned CDR3 sequences along with most-parsimonious VDJ recombination scenarios. In a later analysis, each TCR beta chain was defined by its CDR3 amino acid sequence together with its V-gene family, and reads without a unique V-gene family were excluded. A later analysis removed roughly 590 highly shared, low-generation-probability nucleotide sequences to deal with suspected cross-contamination and a sequencing artifact. A later analysis calculated a clonal expansion index for each public chain from normalized within-repertoire ranks of inferred template counts. Generation probabilities in a later analysis came from a VDJ recombination model fitted to out-of-frame rearrangements, and those results were checked against IGoR. Hypergeometric tests were used in a later analysis to score TCR-TCR, TCR-HLA and TCR-CMV co-occurrence, with a repertoire-size bias correction applied to the TCR pairs. False discovery rates were estimated in a later analysis by permuting HLA or CMV assignments 20 times. In a later analysis, co-occurring TCRs were grouped with DBSCAN, and TCRdist sequence similarity was added when clustering was performed within HLA-allele-positive subsets. Repertoires with fewer than 30,000 or more than 120,000 public chains were left out of co-occurrence clustering, as were four to six repertoires with anomalous nucleotide sharing. TCRdb holds this immuneACCESS table with in-frame rearrangements only. Some clones are missing; in checked studies, unresolved V genes explain under half, and the rest has no known cause. V and J calls plus clone size are reproduced from that table; the DNA served to infer D and trimming. Within this sample are around 160,000 clones, with around 73% of them counted one time only. The top ten constitute 1.5% to 2% of the sample.

Concerning this clone: Its antigen is currently not known. Base-call qualities are not available, and no considerably larger clone is one nucleotide away.

Sequencing was performed on PBMCs. This TCR came from a woman aged 18-35 years in good health and CMV-seronegative. The receptor chain draws on TRBV9 and TRBJ2-3, and perhaps TRBD1 as D gene, on 5 matching bases. The CDR3 loop reads CASSPPVGAGGSWTDTQYF. Read as DNA, the sequence is TGTGCCAGCAGCCCTCCTGTAGGGGCAGGTGGTAGCTGGACAGATACGCAGTATTTT.